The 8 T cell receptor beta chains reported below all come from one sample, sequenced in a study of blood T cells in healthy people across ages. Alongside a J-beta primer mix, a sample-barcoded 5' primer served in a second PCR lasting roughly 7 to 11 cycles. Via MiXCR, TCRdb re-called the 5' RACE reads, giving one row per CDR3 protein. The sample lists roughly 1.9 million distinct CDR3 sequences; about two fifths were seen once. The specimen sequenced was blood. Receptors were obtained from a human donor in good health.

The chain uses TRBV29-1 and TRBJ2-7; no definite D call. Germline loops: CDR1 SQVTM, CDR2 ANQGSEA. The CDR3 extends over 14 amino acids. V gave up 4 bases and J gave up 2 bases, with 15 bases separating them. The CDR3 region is CSVVILEQTYEQYF. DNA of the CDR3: TGCAGCGTTGTGATTTTGGAGCAAACCTACGAGCAGTACTTC.

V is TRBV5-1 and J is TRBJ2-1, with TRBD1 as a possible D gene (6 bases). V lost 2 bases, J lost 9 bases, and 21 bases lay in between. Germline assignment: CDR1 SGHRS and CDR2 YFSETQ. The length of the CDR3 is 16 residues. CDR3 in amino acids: CASSLGSRGSTSEQFF. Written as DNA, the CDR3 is TGCGCCAGCAGCTTAGGATCCAGGGGTTCTACAAGTGAGCAGTTCTTC.

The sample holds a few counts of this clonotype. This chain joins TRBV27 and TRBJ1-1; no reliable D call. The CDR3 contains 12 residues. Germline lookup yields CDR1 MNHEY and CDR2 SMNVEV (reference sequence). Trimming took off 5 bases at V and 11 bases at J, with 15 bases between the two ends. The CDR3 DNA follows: TGTGCCAGCAGTCCTTCCTTCGGAGGGGCTTTCTTT. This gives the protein CASSPSFGGAFF.

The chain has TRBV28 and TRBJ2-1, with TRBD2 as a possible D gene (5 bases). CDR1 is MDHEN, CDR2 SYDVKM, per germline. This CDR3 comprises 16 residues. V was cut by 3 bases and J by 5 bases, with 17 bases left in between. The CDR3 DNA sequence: TGTGCCAGCAGTTTTAAGAAGGAGGCCAGAAACAATGAGCAGTTCTTC. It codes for CASSFKKEARNNEQFF. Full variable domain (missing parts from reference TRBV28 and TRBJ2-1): DVKVTQSSRYLVKRTGEKVFLECVQDMDHENMFWYRQDPGLGLRLIYFSYDVKMKEKGDIPEGYSVSREKKERFSLILESASTNQTSMYLCASSFKKEARNNEQFFGPGTRLTVL.

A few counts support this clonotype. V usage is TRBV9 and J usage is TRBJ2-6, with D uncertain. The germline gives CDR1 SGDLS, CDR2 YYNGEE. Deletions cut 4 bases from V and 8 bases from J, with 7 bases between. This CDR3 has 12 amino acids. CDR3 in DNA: TGTGCCAGCAGCCTCGACCCCAACGTCCTGACTTTC. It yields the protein CASSLDPNVLTF.

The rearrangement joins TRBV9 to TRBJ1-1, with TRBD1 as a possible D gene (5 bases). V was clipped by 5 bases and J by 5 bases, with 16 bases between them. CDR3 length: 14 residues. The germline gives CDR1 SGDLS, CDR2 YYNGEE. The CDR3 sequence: CASSKEGRRTEAFF. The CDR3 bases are TGTGCCAGCAGTAAGGAGGGGAGACGGACTGAAGCTTTCTTT.

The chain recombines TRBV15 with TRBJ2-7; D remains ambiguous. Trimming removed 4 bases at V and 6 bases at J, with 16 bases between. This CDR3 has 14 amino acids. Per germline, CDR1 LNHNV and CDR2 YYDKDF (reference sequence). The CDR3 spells CATSNRAYGSEQYF. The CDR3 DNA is TGTGCCACCAGCAACCGGGCCTATGGTTCCGAGCAGTACTTC. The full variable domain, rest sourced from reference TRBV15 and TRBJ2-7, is DAMVIQNPRYQVTQFGKPVTLSCSQTLNHNVMYWYQQKSSQAPKLLFHYYDKDFNNEADTPDNFQSRRPNTSFCFLDIRSPGLGDTAMYLCATSNRAYGSEQYFGPGTRLTVT.

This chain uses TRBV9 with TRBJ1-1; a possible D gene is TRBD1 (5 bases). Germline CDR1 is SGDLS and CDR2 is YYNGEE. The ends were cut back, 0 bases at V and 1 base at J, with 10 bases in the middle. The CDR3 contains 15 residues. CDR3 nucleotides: TGTGCCAGCAGCGTAGGGGGCGGAACGAACACTGAAGCTTTCTTT. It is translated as CASSVGGGTNTEAFF.